This is a list of T cell receptor beta chains from one sample in a study of read filtering for tumor transcriptome and immune sequencing. Via MiXCR, TCRdb re-called the reads, giving one row per CDR3 protein. Of over 40,000 distinct CDR3 sequences listed, more than 10% are singletons. The specimen sequenced was a population of CD138-negative cells sorted from bone marrow. The source of these receptors is a donor aged 40 or older with multiple myeloma. Both conserved end residues are part of each CDR3. Each record gives: clone size, J gene, D gene, V gene, CDR3 protein, CDR3 DNA. A D gene is named only where the DNA matches it firmly. Only part of the rows carry a size: once, few, many, or a class if the clone is expanded.

abundance: many
j_gene: TRBJ2-5
d_gene: -
v_gene: TRBV7-8
CDR3aa: CASSLWVQETQYF
CDR3nt: TGTGCCAGCAGCTTATGGGTACAAGAGACCCAGTACTTC

abundance: -
j_gene: TRBJ2-1
d_gene: TRBD2
v_gene: TRBV7-9
CDR3aa: CASSFLKLAGPYNEQFF
CDR3nt: TGTGCCAGCAGCTTCTTGAAGCTAGCGGGGCCTTACAATGAGCAGTTCTTC

abundance: -
j_gene: TRBJ2-1
d_gene: -
v_gene: TRBV10-3
CDR3aa: CAISESGGYSEQFF
CDR3nt: TGTGCCATCAGCGAGTCTGGGGGATACAGTGAGCAGTTCTTC

abundance: many
j_gene: TRBJ2-1
d_gene: TRBD2
v_gene: TRBV14
CDR3aa: CASSQDHRRSGSVRNEQFF
CDR3nt: TGTGCCAGCAGCCAAGATCACCGCCGGAGCGGGAGTGTGCGGAATGAGCAGTTCTTC

abundance: many
j_gene: TRBJ2-3
d_gene: TRBD2
v_gene: TRBV29-1
CDR3aa: CSVGTSERDTQYF
CDR3nt: TGCAGCGTCGGGACTAGCGAGAGGGATACGCAGTATTTT

abundance: many
j_gene: TRBJ2-7
d_gene: -
v_gene: TRBV18
CDR3aa: CASSPRSTYEQYF
CDR3nt: TGTGCCAGCTCACCCCGTTCCACCTACGAGCAGTACTTC

abundance: many
j_gene: TRBJ2-7
d_gene: -
v_gene: TRBV6-5
CDR3aa: CASSNQERSYEQYF
CDR3nt: TGTGCCAGCAGTAACCAAGAAAGGTCCTACGAGCAGTACTTC

abundance: many
j_gene: TRBJ2-1
d_gene: -
v_gene: TRBV6-1
CDR3aa: CASSIGSVEQFF
CDR3nt: TGTGCCAGCAGCATTGGGAGCGTTGAGCAGTTCTTC

abundance: many
j_gene: TRBJ2-1
d_gene: -
v_gene: TRBV29-1
CDR3aa: CSVEGGAHRSYNEQFF
CDR3nt: TGCAGCGTTGAAGGGGGGGCCCACCGCTCCTACAATGAGCAGTTCTTC

abundance: many
j_gene: TRBJ2-1
d_gene: TRBD2
v_gene: TRBV19
CDR3aa: CASMRGLAGYNEQFF
CDR3nt: TGTGCCAGTATGCGGGGACTAGCGGGTTACAATGAGCAGTTCTTC

abundance: few
j_gene: TRBJ2-1
d_gene: TRBD1
v_gene: TRBV12-3/TRBV12-4
CDR3aa: CASRPSGQGDGQLF
CDR3nt: TGTGCCAGCAGACCGAGCGGACAGGGCGATGGGCAGCTCTTC

abundance: many
j_gene: TRBJ2-3
d_gene: TRBD1
v_gene: TRBV24-1
CDR3aa: CATSDRGQALGDTQYF
CDR3nt: TGTGCCACCAGTGATCGGGGACAGGCCTTGGGAGATACGCAGTATTTT

abundance: many
j_gene: TRBJ2-1
d_gene: TRBD1
v_gene: TRBV20-1
CDR3aa: CSAREGAENEQFF
CDR3nt: TGCAGTGCCCGTGAGGGGGCTGAAAATGAGCAGTTCTTC

abundance: many
j_gene: TRBJ2-3
d_gene: TRBD2
v_gene: TRBV20-1
CDR3aa: CSANRAGASWKDTQYF
CDR3nt: TGCAGTGCTAATAGGGCGGGAGCGTCGTGGAAAGATACGCAGTATTTT

abundance: many
j_gene: TRBJ1-5
d_gene: TRBD1
v_gene: TRBV7-2
CDR3aa: CASSRYRGGGQPQHF
CDR3nt: TGTGCCAGCAGTCGCTACAGGGGGGGAGGTCAGCCCCAGCATTTT

abundance: many
j_gene: TRBJ2-1
d_gene: TRBD2
v_gene: TRBV29-1
CDR3aa: CSVVGLAGVYEQFF
CDR3nt: TGCAGCGTTGTGGGACTAGCGGGAGTCTATGAGCAGTTCTTC

abundance: -
j_gene: TRBJ2-1
d_gene: -
v_gene: TRBV4-3
CDR3aa: CACSQRLAYEQFF
CDR3nt: TGCGCCTGCAGCCAGAGGCTGGCGTATGAGCAGTTCTTC

abundance: many
j_gene: TRBJ2-3
d_gene: -
v_gene: TRBV20-1
CDR3aa: CSARDGTERQYF
CDR3nt: TGCAGTGCTAGAGATGGGACCGAGAGGCAGTATTTT

abundance: many
j_gene: TRBJ2-7
d_gene: -
v_gene: TRBV24-1
CDR3aa: CATSDSNAIPPKQYF
CDR3nt: TGTGCCACCAGTGATTCGAACGCAATACCTCCCAAGCAGTACTTC

abundance: many
j_gene: TRBJ1-5
d_gene: -
v_gene: TRBV24-1
CDR3aa: CATSATRDNQPQHF
CDR3nt: TGTGCCACCAGTGCCACGCGCGACAATCAGCCCCAGCATTTT

abundance: -
j_gene: TRBJ2-5
d_gene: -
v_gene: TRBV12-3/TRBV12-4
CDR3aa: CASSTAGGGDWETQYF
CDR3nt: TGTGCCAGCAGTACCGCAGGAGGGGGCGACTGGGAGACCCAGTACTTC

abundance: many
j_gene: TRBJ1-1
d_gene: TRBD1
v_gene: TRBV5-1
CDR3aa: CASSLGDRDGTEAFF
CDR3nt: TGCGCCAGCAGTTTGGGTGACAGGGATGGAACTGAAGCTTTCTTT

abundance: many
j_gene: TRBJ1-2
d_gene: -
v_gene: TRBV2
CDR3aa: CASSAPERANYGYTF
CDR3nt: TGTGCCAGCAGTGCCCCTGAACGAGCTAACTATGGCTACACCTTC

abundance: -
j_gene: TRBJ1-1
d_gene: -
v_gene: TRBV6-5
CDR3aa: CVSSEFGTRTEAFF
CDR3nt: TGTGTCAGCAGTGAGTTCGGGACTCGAACTGAAGCCTTCTTT

abundance: many
j_gene: TRBJ2-7
d_gene: TRBD2
v_gene: TRBV30
CDR3aa: CAWSVGGRISYEQYF
CDR3nt: TGTGCCTGGAGTGTAGGCGGGAGGATATCCTACGAGCAGTACTTC

abundance: many
j_gene: TRBJ2-2
d_gene: -
v_gene: TRBV15
CDR3aa: CATSRGTGTMNTGELFF
CDR3nt: TGTGCCACCAGCAGAGGTACCGGGACAATGAACACCGGGGAGCTGTTTTTT

abundance: -
j_gene: TRBJ2-7
d_gene: -
v_gene: TRBV6-1
CDR3aa: CASSAEGSYEQYF
CDR3nt: TGTGCCAGCAGTGCGGAGGGATCCTACGAGCAGTACTTC

abundance: -
j_gene: TRBJ2-1
d_gene: TRBD1
v_gene: TRBV20-1
CDR3aa: CSAGTGTDNEQFF
CDR3nt: TGCAGTGCCGGCACGGGGACAGACAATGAGCAGTTCTTC

abundance: many
j_gene: TRBJ2-5
d_gene: TRBD1
v_gene: TRBV29-1
CDR3aa: CSVRRGTGGGETQYF
CDR3nt: TGCAGCGTCCGACGGGGGACAGGGGGTGGAGAGACCCAGTACTTC

abundance: many
j_gene: TRBJ1-4
d_gene: -
v_gene: TRBV7-6
CDR3aa: CASSLAPRGVTNEKLFF
CDR3nt: TGTGCCAGCAGCTTAGCCCCTCGAGGGGTAACTAATGAAAAACTGTTTTTT

abundance: many
j_gene: TRBJ2-1
d_gene: -
v_gene: TRBV27
CDR3aa: CASSSHSASSYNEQFF
CDR3nt: TGTGCCAGCAGTTCCCATAGCGCGAGCTCCTACAATGAGCAGTTCTTC

abundance: many
j_gene: TRBJ2-1
d_gene: -
v_gene: TRBV19
CDR3aa: CASSTRLANNEQFF
CDR3nt: TGTGCCAGTAGTACCCGACTGGCTAACAATGAGCAGTTCTTC

abundance: many
j_gene: TRBJ2-1
d_gene: -
v_gene: TRBV11-3
CDR3aa: CASSLLSVYNEQFF
CDR3nt: TGTGCCAGCAGCTTACTTAGCGTCTACAATGAGCAGTTCTTC

abundance: many
j_gene: TRBJ2-5
d_gene: -
v_gene: TRBV20-1
CDR3aa: CSASPRGAETQYF
CDR3nt: TGCAGTGCTAGCCCTAGGGGCGCTGAGACCCAGTACTTC

abundance: many
j_gene: TRBJ2-7
d_gene: -
v_gene: TRBV20-1
CDR3aa: CSAGGAREQYF
CDR3nt: TGCAGTGCAGGGGGGGCGAGGGAGCAGTACTTC

abundance: many
j_gene: TRBJ2-1
d_gene: -
v_gene: TRBV6-6
CDR3aa: CASSLAGPPLNEQFF
CDR3nt: TGTGCCAGCAGTTTAGCAGGCCCCCCACTCAATGAGCAGTTCTTC

abundance: -
j_gene: TRBJ2-1
d_gene: TRBD2
v_gene: TRBV6-4
CDR3aa: CASSGTTSGYNEQFF
CDR3nt: TGTGCCAGCAGTGGCACGACTAGCGGCTACAATGAACAGTTCTTC

abundance: -
j_gene: TRBJ1-1
d_gene: TRBD1
v_gene: TRBV2
CDR3aa: CANSDARGLEAFF
CDR3nt: TGTGCCAACAGTGATGCGAGGGGGCTAGAAGCTTTCTTT

abundance: many
j_gene: TRBJ2-1
d_gene: TRBD2
v_gene: TRBV24-1
CDR3aa: CATSEVGAGVSHNEQFF
CDR3nt: TGTGCCACCAGTGAGGTGGGTGCGGGAGTCTCCCACAATGAGCAGTTCTTC

abundance: many
j_gene: TRBJ2-5
d_gene: -
v_gene: TRBV20-1
CDR3aa: CSARWILETQYF
CDR3nt: TGCAGCGCCCGATGGATCCTTGAGACCCAGTACTTC

abundance: -
j_gene: TRBJ2-3
d_gene: TRBD1
v_gene: TRBV28
CDR3aa: CASSWGQAHQKDTQYF
CDR3nt: TGTGCCAGCAGTTGGGGACAGGCACATCAGAAAGATACGCAGTATTTT

abundance: many
j_gene: TRBJ2-1
d_gene: -
v_gene: TRBV5-6
CDR3aa: CASSLLGAEQFF
CDR3nt: TGTGCCAGCAGCTTGTTGGGGGCTGAGCAGTTCTTC

abundance: many
j_gene: TRBJ2-1
d_gene: -
v_gene: TRBV12-3/TRBV12-4
CDR3aa: CASSLSSGKFNEQFF
CDR3nt: TGTGCCAGCAGTTTATCCAGCGGAAAGTTCAATGAGCAGTTCTTC

abundance: many
j_gene: TRBJ2-7
d_gene: TRBD2
v_gene: TRBV7-9
CDR3aa: CASSYTGTSGRSSYEQYF
CDR3nt: TGTGCCAGCAGCTACACAGGAACTAGCGGGAGGAGCTCCTACGAGCAGTACTTC

abundance: -
j_gene: TRBJ2-1
d_gene: -
v_gene: TRBV11-3
CDR3aa: CASSSYFSGNEQSF
CDR3nt: TGCGCCAGCAGCTCTTACTTTAGCGGAAATGAGCAGTCCTTC

abundance: many
j_gene: TRBJ2-5
d_gene: -
v_gene: TRBV5-1
CDR3aa: CASSLIGQSGETQYF
CDR3nt: TGCGCCAGCAGCTTGATAGGACAGTCAGGGGAGACCCAGTACTTC

abundance: many
j_gene: TRBJ2-2
d_gene: -
v_gene: TRBV6-5
CDR3aa: CASRSRAGTGELFF
CDR3nt: TGTGCCAGCCGTAGTAGGGCCGGGACCGGGGAGCTGTTTTTT

abundance: many
j_gene: TRBJ2-6
d_gene: -
v_gene: TRBV3-1
CDR3aa: CASSREGIVSGANVLTF
CDR3nt: TGTGCCAGCAGCCGAGAGGGGATCGTTTCTGGGGCCAACGTCCTGACTTTC

abundance: many
j_gene: TRBJ2-5
d_gene: TRBD2
v_gene: TRBV28
CDR3aa: CASSPTSGGVLETQYF
CDR3nt: TGTGCCAGCAGCCCGACTAGCGGGGGTGTACTGGAGACCCAGTACTTC

abundance: many
j_gene: TRBJ2-6
d_gene: -
v_gene: TRBV30
CDR3aa: CAWSATGANVLTF
CDR3nt: TGTGCCTGGAGTGCGACTGGGGCCAACGTCCTGACTTTC

abundance: many
j_gene: TRBJ1-2
d_gene: TRBD1
v_gene: TRBV20-1
CDR3aa: CSALWGQTYGYTF
CDR3nt: TGCAGTGCCCTGTGGGGACAGACCTATGGCTACACCTTC